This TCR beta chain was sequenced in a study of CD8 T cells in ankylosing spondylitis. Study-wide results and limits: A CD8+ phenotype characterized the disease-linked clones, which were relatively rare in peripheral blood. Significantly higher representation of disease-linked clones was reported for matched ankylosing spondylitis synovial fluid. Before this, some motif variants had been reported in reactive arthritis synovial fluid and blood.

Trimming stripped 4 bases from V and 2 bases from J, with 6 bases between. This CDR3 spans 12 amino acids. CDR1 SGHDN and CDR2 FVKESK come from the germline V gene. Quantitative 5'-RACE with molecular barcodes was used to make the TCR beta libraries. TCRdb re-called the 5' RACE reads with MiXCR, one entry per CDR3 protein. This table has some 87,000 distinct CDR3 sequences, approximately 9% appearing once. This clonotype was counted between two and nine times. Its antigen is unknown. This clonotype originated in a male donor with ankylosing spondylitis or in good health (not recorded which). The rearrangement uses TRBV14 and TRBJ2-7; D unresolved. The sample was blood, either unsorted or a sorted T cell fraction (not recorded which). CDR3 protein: CASSPVAYEQYF. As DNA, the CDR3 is TGTGCCAGCAGCCCGGTGGCCTACGAGCAGTACTTC.